The following is a T cell receptor (beta chain) sequence with its context. The antigen remains undetermined. Time point of the sample: persistent/refractory GD, antithyroid drugs over 5 years with positive TRAb. PBMC-extracted RNA yielded the TCR library. The collection involved drawing around 10 milliliters of peripheral blood into EDTA tubes. The data stem from a study of regulatory T cells in long-lasting Graves disease. As for the study in general: More than 5 years of antithyroid drugs with positive TSH receptor antibodies defined persistent Graves' disease.

V was pared by 5 bases and J by 5 bases, with 5 bases of the junction left unmatched. The germline V gene encodes CDR1 SNHLY and CDR2 FYNNEI. The CDR3 has 13 amino acids. Study-level results: It was in persistent disease that TRBV28, TRBJ1-2 and TRBJ2-5 were favored.

Building the TCR beta libraries relied on iRepertoire HTBI primers, and CDR3 regions underwent Arm-PCR. TCRdb re-derived calls from the multiplex PCR reads in MiXCR, one entry per CDR3 protein. The data show over 300,000 distinct CDR3 sequences, with around 20% seen just once and less than 35% held by the top ten. Sequenced here: peripheral blood mononuclear cells (PBMCs), sampled when the disease was refractory, from a patient treated with antithyroid drugs. The sequence was collected from a female donor with Graves disease. The chain uses TRBV2 and TRBJ2-5, with 7 nucleotides matching TRBD1. The CDR3 loop reads CASSQQGYETQYF. As DNA, the CDR3 is TGTGCCAGCAGTCAACAGGGGTACGAGACCCAGTACTTC.